The rows below give T cell receptor beta chains drawn from one sample of a study of blood T cell repertoires in COVID-19. The protocol was immunoSEQ multiplex PCR, while the TCRdb copy is restricted to in-frame clones and leaves out a portion. The table records tens of thousands of clones, less than 90% of them present only once. The sample was peripheral blood. Receptors were obtained from a man in his fifties or sixties with acute or convalescent COVID-19. Both conserved end residues are trimmed from each CDR3. Fields, in order: D gene, J gene, V gene, CDR3 protein. A D gene is named only where the DNA matches it firmly.

d_gene: NA; j_gene: TRBJ1-4; v_gene: TRBV25-1; CDR3aa: ASSAATGHNEKLF
d_gene: NA; j_gene: TRBJ1-2; v_gene: TRBV29-1; CDR3aa: SVEIGFGYT
d_gene: TRBD1; j_gene: TRBJ1-2; v_gene: TRBV19; CDR3aa: ATRTGIYYGYT
d_gene: NA; j_gene: TRBJ1-6; v_gene: TRBV20-1; CDR3aa: SASPGLNSPLH
d_gene: NA; j_gene: TRBJ1-2; v_gene: TRBV5-1; CDR3aa: ASSFRRDSYGYT
d_gene: NA; j_gene: TRBJ2-3; v_gene: TRBV4-1; CDR3aa: ASSPPGVGTDTQY
d_gene: TRBD1; j_gene: TRBJ1-4; v_gene: TRBV7-2; CDR3aa: ASSLTGPDEKLF
d_gene: NA; j_gene: TRBJ2-7; v_gene: TRBV7-2; CDR3aa: ASSISWGGPYEQY
d_gene: TRBD1; j_gene: TRBJ2-2; v_gene: TRBV7-3; CDR3aa: ASSIGTGYSGELF
d_gene: TRBD2; j_gene: TRBJ2-1; v_gene: TRBV7-9; CDR3aa: ASSLSVAGAFHSYNEQF
d_gene: TRBD1; j_gene: TRBJ2-5; v_gene: TRBV18; CDR3aa: ASSPLGAGTGSETQY
d_gene: NA; j_gene: TRBJ2-7; v_gene: TRBV5-4; CDR3aa: ASSWGGRQGAVSGEQY
d_gene: TRBD1; j_gene: TRBJ2-1; v_gene: TRBV18; CDR3aa: ASSRDSYEQF
d_gene: NA; j_gene: TRBJ1-6; v_gene: TRBV30; CDR3aa: AWSAGPTNSPLH
d_gene: TRBD1; j_gene: TRBJ2-3; v_gene: TRBV9; CDR3aa: ASSAHPLGQGITDTQY
d_gene: NA; j_gene: TRBJ1-1; v_gene: TRBV18; CDR3aa: ASSPSKQGETEAF
d_gene: NA; j_gene: TRBJ1-1; v_gene: TRBV18; CDR3aa: ASSPVGVGRVTEAF
d_gene: NA; j_gene: TRBJ2-1; v_gene: TRBV27; CDR3aa: ASKTGPGAGDEQF
d_gene: NA; j_gene: TRBJ2-3; v_gene: TRBV27; CDR3aa: ASSFRRVYTSTDTQY
d_gene: TRBD1; j_gene: TRBJ2-5; v_gene: TRBV11-3; CDR3aa: ASSPQAPTGGAQTQY
d_gene: TRBD1; j_gene: TRBJ1-1; v_gene: TRBV7-3; CDR3aa: ASSSAGGRGSEAF
d_gene: TRBD2; j_gene: TRBJ2-1; v_gene: TRBV30; CDR3aa: AWARGLADNEQF
d_gene: NA; j_gene: TRBJ1-4; v_gene: TRBV5-1; CDR3aa: ASSLERGRDEKLF
d_gene: TRBD1; j_gene: TRBJ2-7; v_gene: TRBV2; CDR3aa: ASSEGGTGAVGQY
d_gene: NA; j_gene: TRBJ1-1; v_gene: TRBV9; CDR3aa: ASSARALNTEAF
d_gene: TRBD2; j_gene: TRBJ2-7; v_gene: TRBV3-1/TRBV3-2; CDR3aa: ASSQGGGYEQY
d_gene: TRBD1; j_gene: TRBJ2-3; v_gene: TRBV5-1; CDR3aa: ASSPGQGWTDTQY
d_gene: TRBD2; j_gene: TRBJ2-5; v_gene: TRBV30; CDR3aa: AGASGEETQY
d_gene: TRBD1; j_gene: TRBJ1-5; v_gene: TRBV3-1/TRBV3-2; CDR3aa: ASSRQGFGQPQH